The 30 T cell receptor beta chains below were found in one sample sequenced in a study of control samples from healthy donors and cancer patients. The protocol was immunoSEQ multiplex PCR, while the TCRdb copy is restricted to in-frame clones and leaves out a portion. The table has about 160,000 clones, 90% to 95% seen once. The source material was PBMCs. Every receptor here comes from a man in his 60s with colorectal cancer.

The chain uses TRBV9 and TRBJ1-3; 8 nucleotides match TRBD1. CDR3 length: 13 amino acids. CDR1 and CDR2 (germline): SGDLS, YYNGEE. The junction had 3 bases not matched to a gene; V was cut back by 1 base and J by 9 bases. The CDR3 protein is CASSVYGQGTIYF. In nucleotides, the CDR3 is TGTGCCAGCAGCGTATATGGACAGGGCACCATATATTTT.

The chain recombines TRBV10-2 with TRBJ2-1; 11 positions agree with TRBD2. The CDR3 contains 15 residues. J gave up 7 bases and V 2 bases, and 4 bases lay outside the gene matches. Germline CDR1 is WSHSY and CDR2 is SAAADI. CDR3 amino acids: CASSEGVAGGNEQFF. The DNA for the CDR3 is TGCGCCAGCAGTGAGGGGGTAGCGGGGGGGAATGAGCAGTTCTTC.

This clone was counted once. V and J are TRBV7-2 and TRBJ1-6; D unclear. The germline gives CDR1 SGHTA, CDR2 FQGNSA. The CDR3 totals 16 residues. V was shortened by 2 bases and J by 8 bases, with 16 bases between the two germline ends. CDR3 sequence (DNA): TGTGCCAGCAGCTTATCCGGGGATCCCGAGGATTCACCCCTCCACTTT. Protein product: CASSLSGDPEDSPLHF.

The J gene is TRBJ2-1, the V gene TRBV5-4; D might be TRBD2 (5 bases). From germline, CDR1 is SGHNT and CDR2 YYREEE (reference sequence). V dropped 4 bases and J dropped 6 bases, with 17 bases sitting between them. The CDR3 runs to 15 residues. CDR3 protein: CASSGGLDGFNEQFF. The DNA for the CDR3 is TGTGCCAGCAGCGGAGGCCTGGATGGGTTCAATGAGCAGTTCTTC.

V and J are TRBV5-4 and TRBJ1-1; D is possibly TRBD1 (5 bases). V was cut by 6 bases and J by 4 bases, with 10 bases left in between. This CDR3 comprises 12 residues. Per germline, CDR1 SGHNT and CDR2 YYREEE (reference sequence). As DNA, the CDR3 is TGTGCCAGCAACTCTGGGGCCACTGAAGCTTTCTTT. Protein product: CASNSGATEAFF.

The chain employs TRBV24-1 and TRBJ2-5, with a weak D call TRBD2 (6 bases). This CDR3 spans 15 amino acids. From germline, CDR1 is KGHDR and CDR2 SFDVKD. Trimming cost V 7 bases and J 4 bases, with 18 bases left between them. CDR3 in amino acids: CATRGTGRGLETQYF. The CDR3 DNA follows: TGTGCCACCAGAGGAACCGGGAGAGGATTAGAGACCCAGTACTTC.

The chain employs TRBV7-2 and TRBJ2-7; D may be TRBD1 (7 bases). The CDR3 is 14 amino acids. Germline-derived CDR1 and CDR2 are SGHTA and FQGNSA. V lost 1 base, J lost 4 bases, and 11 bases lay in between. CDR3 protein: CASSLGAGQYEQYF. Written as DNA, the CDR3 is TGTGCCAGCAGCTTAGGCGCGGGACAGTACGAGCAGTACTTC.

V and J are TRBV19 and TRBJ1-1, with a possible D match to TRBD1 (5 bases). This CDR3 has 17 residues. Germline V lookup: CDR1 LNHDA, CDR2 SQIVND (reference sequence). V lost 3 bases and J lost 4, with 21 bases in between. CDR3 in amino acids: CASSMRGDLVKGTEAFF. The CDR3 nucleotides read TGTGCCAGTAGTATGCGGGGCGACCTAGTTAAGGGCACTGAAGCTTTCTTT. Complete variable domain (other parts from reference TRBV19 and TRBJ1-1): DGGITQSPKYLFRKEGQNVTLSCEQNLNHDAMYWYRQDPGQGLRLIYYSQIVNDFQKGDIAEGYSVSREKKESFPLTVTSAQKNPTAFYLCASSMRGDLVKGTEAFFGQGTRLTVV.

Only one count was recorded for this clone. This chain links TRBV9 with TRBJ2-3; D possibly corresponds to TRBD2 (6 bases). The germline V gene encodes CDR1 SGDLS and CDR2 YYNGEE. The CDR3 is made up of 19 amino acids. V lost 0 bases, J lost 1 base, and 21 bases lay in between. CDR3 region: CASSVEVGGPEWGTDTQYF. Here the CDR3 DNA reads TGTGCCAGCAGCGTAGAGGTGGGAGGTCCCGAGTGGGGCACAGATACGCAGTATTTT.

The chain links TRBV7-8 to TRBJ2-1; 13 nucleotides agree with TRBD2. V was clipped by 3 bases and J by 7 bases; unmatched bases: 3. Germline CDR1 reads SGHVS; CDR2 reads FQNEAQ. There are 15 residues in the CDR3. The CDR3 is CASSLTSGGRNEQFF. The CDR3 nucleotides read TGTGCCAGCAGCTTGACTAGCGGGGGGAGGAATGAGCAGTTCTTC.

This clone has just a few counts. This rearrangement joins TRBV29-1 to TRBJ1-3, with D hard to call. V lost 0 bases to trimming and J lost 5 bases, with 5 bases between them. CDR3 length: 12 amino acids. Per the germline V gene, CDR1 is SQVTM and CDR2 is ANQGSEA. Here the CDR3 DNA reads TGCAGCGTTGAAGAGCCCCGAAACACCATATATTTT. Amino acids: CSVEEPRNTIYF.

V usage is TRBV7-2 and J usage is TRBJ1-3; D is undetermined. The CDR3 extends over 17 amino acids. Germline V lookup: CDR1 SGHTA, CDR2 FQGNSA. V lost 1 base and J lost 1, with 14 bases in between. DNA of the CDR3: TGTGCCAGCAGCTTAGGAAGCCGGGCAGGATCTGGAAACACCATATATTTT. Translating gives CASSLGSRAGSGNTIYF.

This clone was picked up one time. Without the conserved terminal phenylalanine or tryptophan, this CDR3 likely stems from a read error. The chain links TRBV12-3 or TRBV12-4 to TRBJ1-1; D is possibly TRBD1 (5 bases). The CDR3 has 13 residues. Trimming left V 5 bases short and J 3 bases short, with 10 bases between. The CDR3: CASSPGRHTEAFL. The CDR3 DNA follows: TGTGCCAGCAGTCCAGGGCGGCACACTGAAGCTTTCCTT.

The chain is built from TRBV6-1 and TRBJ2-3; the match to TRBD2 covers 11 bases. The CDR3 is made up of 16 amino acids. V was clipped by 0 bases and J by 1 base; unmatched bases: 0. The germline CDR1 and CDR2 sequences are MNHNS and SASEGT. CDR3 loop: CASSEAGLAGTDTQYF. DNA for the CDR3: TGTGCCAGCAGTGAAGCGGGACTAGCGGGCACAGATACGCAGTATTTT.

The J gene is TRBJ1-2, the V gene TRBV15; D is unclear. The CDR3 loop spans 15 amino acids. V shed 0 bases and J shed 2 bases, with 10 bases lying between them. Per germline, CDR1 LNHNV and CDR2 YYDKDF (reference sequence). CDR3 bases: TGTGCCACCAGCAGAGATAAAGGCAGCAACTATGGCTACACCTTC. Translation gives CATSRDKGSNYGYTF.

The genes are TRBV4-1 and TRBJ2-3, with D possibly being TRBD2 (6 bases). The CDR3 extends over 15 amino acids. Germline values: CDR1 MGHRA, CDR2 YSYEKL. V dropped 0 bases and J dropped 4 bases, with 11 bases sitting between them. CDR3 sequence (DNA): TGCGCCAGCAGCCAAGATTTCCTAGCGCCAGATACGCAGTATTTT. This sequence encodes CASSQDFLAPDTQYF.

The CDR3 region has the DNA TGTGCCAGCAGCTTAGGGACAGGGGTTACTGAAGCTTTCTTT. Translating gives CASSLGTGVTEAFF. The chain is built from TRBV7-2 and TRBJ1-1; 9 bases map to TRBD1. V lost 1 base and J lost 5; bases outside the gene matches: 2. Germline V gene data show CDR1 as SGHTA and CDR2 as FQGNSA. The CDR3 has 14 amino acids.

The chain recombines TRBV30 with TRBJ2-5, with 14 bases matching TRBD2. Germline loops: CDR1 GTSNPN, CDR2 SVGIG (reference sequence). Trimming at V came to 2 bases and at J to 1 base, leaving 6 bases not matched to a gene. CDR3 length equals 17 residues. The CDR3 reads CAWSPGLAGARQETQYF. CDR3 nucleotides: TGTGCCTGGAGTCCGGGACTAGCGGGGGCCCGCCAAGAGACCCAGTACTTC.

This clone was recorded only once. J is TRBJ2-5 and V is TRBV15; D perhaps matches TRBD2 (7 bases). Per the germline V gene, CDR1 is LNHNV and CDR2 is YYDKDF (reference sequence). The V end was cut by 5 bases, the J end by 6 bases, with 16 bases between. This CDR3 has 14 residues. CDR3 residues: CATSRTEGGKTQYF. The CDR3 nucleotides read TGTGCCACCAGCCGGACCGAGGGGGGGAAGACCCAGTACTTC.

This clone was counted a single time. The chain uses TRBV6-2 or TRBV6-3 and TRBJ2-1; TRBD2 might be the D (6 bases). The CDR3 runs to 17 residues. The V gene's germline CDR1 is MNHEY and CDR2 SVGEGT. V was trimmed by 2 bases and J by 4 bases, leaving 18 bases between them. The CDR3 region is CASSYLQRRDLYNEQFF. CDR3 in DNA: TGTGCCAGCAGTTACCTCCAAAGGAGGGATCTGTACAATGAGCAGTTCTTC.

This chain connects TRBV5-6 to TRBJ1-1; no definite D call. This CDR3 comprises 11 residues. V was shortened by 7 bases and J by 3 bases, with 7 bases between the two germline ends. The germline CDR1 and CDR2 sequences are SGHDT and YYEEEE. The CDR3 coding sequence is TGTGCCAGCCTCGGGGACACTGAAGCTTTCTTT. Translating gives CASLGDTEAFF.

The chain carries TRBV6-4 and TRBJ1-2; unclear D gene. V lost 10 bases, J lost 8 bases, and 14 bases lay in between. This CDR3 contains 11 residues. CDR1 and CDR2 (germline): MRHNA, SNTAGT. CDR3 sequence: CATNPGKGYTF. For the CDR3, the DNA is TGTGCCACGAACCCCGGGAAGGGCTACACCTTC.

The rearrangement uses TRBV9 and TRBJ2-6; the D is unclear. The CDR3 covers 13 residues. CDR1 and CDR2 (germline): SGDLS, YYNGEE. V gave up 1 base and J gave up 2 bases, with 1 base separating them. The CDR3 sequence is CASSVTGANVLTF. In DNA, the CDR3 is TGTGCCAGCAGCGTAACTGGGGCCAACGTCCTGACTTTC. Full variable domain (remainder filled in from reference TRBV9 and TRBJ2-6): DSGVTQTPKHLITATGQRVTLRCSPRSGDLSVYWYQQSLDQGLQFLIQYYNGEERAKGNILERFSAQQFPDLHSELNLSSLELGDSALYFCASSVTGANVLTFGAGSRLTVL.

Comments on this clone: At one end, the junction sequence differs from germline, possibly due to a read error. V gene TRBV19 combines with J gene TRBJ2-2; 8 nucleotides match TRBD1. The CDR3 runs to 14 residues. The germline V gene encodes CDR1 LNHDA and CDR2 SQIVND (reference sequence). CDR3 loop: CASSLDRGTGELFF. CDR3 coding DNA: TGTGCCAGTAGTCTAGACAGGGGAACCGGGGAGCTGTTTTTT.

V usage is TRBV9 and J usage is TRBJ2-3; D perhaps matches TRBD1 (5 bases). Germline V gives CDR1 SGDLS, CDR2 YYNGEE. This CDR3 region has 13 residues. The V gene lost 4 bases and the J gene lost 3 bases, with 9 bases spanning the gap. The CDR3 sequence is CASSTRQTDTQYF. CDR3 nucleotides: TGTGCCAGCAGCACCCGACAGACAGATACGCAGTATTTT. The full variable domain, rest sourced from reference TRBV9 and TRBJ2-3, is DSGVTQTPKHLITATGQRVTLRCSPRSGDLSVYWYQQSLDQGLQFLIQYYNGEERAKGNILERFSAQQFPDLHSELNLSSLELGDSALYFCASSTRQTDTQYFGPGTRLTVL.

The CDR3 sequence is CASSSLGGPSNYGYTF. In DNA form, the CDR3 reads TGTGCCAGCAGCTCCCTCGGGGGACCTTCTAACTATGGCTACACCTTC. The chain is built from TRBV11-2 and TRBJ1-2; D possibly corresponds to TRBD1 (5 bases). The germline CDR1 and CDR2 sequences are SGHAT and FQNNGV. The CDR3 consists of 16 residues. V was pared by 4 bases and J by 0 bases, with 15 bases between. The full variable domain, completed using reference TRBV11-2 and TRBJ1-2, is EAGVAQSPRYKIIEKRQSVAFWCNPISGHATLYWYQQILGQGPKLLIQFQNNGVVDDSQLPKDRFSAERLKGVDSTLKIQPAKLEDSAVYLCASSSLGGPSNYGYTFGSGTRLTVV.

The rearrangement joins TRBV19 to TRBJ1-6, with unresolved D. CDR3 length: 15 amino acids. V lost 2 bases and J 9 bases, leaving 14 bases between the germline ends. Germline V gene lookup returns CDR1 LNHDA and CDR2 SQIVND (reference sequence). The CDR3 is CASSINGVGGSPLHF. CDR3 DNA: TGTGCCAGTAGTATAAACGGGGTTGGCGGTTCACCCCTCCACTTT. Combining the CDR3 with reference TRBV19 and TRBJ1-6 gives the whole variable domain DGGITQSPKYLFRKEGQNVTLSCEQNLNHDAMYWYRQDPGQGLRLIYYSQIVNDFQKGDIAEGYSVSREKKESFPLTVTSAQKNPTAFYLCASSINGVGGSPLHFGNGTRLTVT.

This sequence joins TRBV5-1 and TRBJ2-4; TRBD1 matches 9 bases. Germline CDR1 and CDR2: SGHRS and YFSETQ. V lost 4 bases and J lost 0; bases outside the gene matches: 5. CDR3 length: 16 amino acids. The CDR3 sequence is CASSRTGDLAKNIQYF. The CDR3 DNA reads TGCGCCAGCAGCCGGACAGGGGACTTAGCCAAAAACATTCAGTACTTC.

V is TRBV5-1 and J is TRBJ2-2; no clear D gene. CDR1 is SGHRS, CDR2 YFSETQ, per germline. Trimming removed 4 bases at V and 2 bases at J, with 9 bases between. This CDR3 is 14 amino acids long. The CDR3 loop is CASSIDRNTGELFF. The CDR3 DNA sequence: TGCGCCAGCAGCATCGACCGCAACACCGGGGAGCTGTTTTTT.

The chain joins TRBV11-2 to TRBJ2-7; TRBD1 matches at 7 bases. The CDR3 extends over 14 amino acids. V shed 1 base and J 6 bases; nucleotides not matched to a gene: 6. CDR1 is SGHAT, CDR2 FQNNGV, per germline. The CDR3 loop is CASSLGGGSGEQYF. The CDR3 DNA follows: TGTGCCAGCAGCTTAGGAGGGGGCTCGGGCGAGCAGTACTTC.